Shown below are 3 T cell receptor beta chains from a single sample sequenced in a study of blood T cells in healthy people across ages. The authors ran a second PCR of roughly 7 to 11 cycles using a sample-barcoded 5' primer and a J-beta primer mix. TCRdb analysed the 5' RACE reads with MiXCR anew, one entry per CDR3 protein. The sample has about a million distinct CDR3 sequences; roughly 50% are singletons. The source material was blood. These receptors came from a woman aged 55 to 70 in good health.

The chain links TRBV20-1 to TRBJ1-4; TRBD1 is a possible D gene (5 bases). The CDR3 has 12 amino acids. V dropped 3 bases and J dropped 6 bases, with 8 bases sitting between them. CDR1 is DFQATT and CDR2 is SNEGSKA in the germline V gene (reference sequence). CDR3 bases: TGCAGTGCTAGGGGGGGATATGAAAAACTGTTTTTT. This sequence encodes CSARGGYEKLFF.

The J gene is TRBJ2-3, the V gene TRBV20-1; no firm D call. Germline CDR1 reads DFQATT; CDR2 reads SNEGSKA (reference sequence). The CDR3 runs to 15 residues. With 3 bases removed from V and 2 bases from J, the gap between germline ends came to 15 bases. The CDR3 spells CSASVATHHTDTQYF. CDR3 DNA: TGCAGTGCTAGCGTCGCAACCCATCACACAGATACGCAGTATTTT.

Here the CDR3 reads CASSLLFQENEQFF. The CDR3 DNA sequence: TGTGCCAGCAGCTTACTTTTTCAAGAGAATGAGCAGTTCTTC. The rearrangement links TRBV7-9 to TRBJ2-1; D is undetermined. The CDR3 has 14 amino acids. The germline CDR1 and CDR2 sequences are SEHNR and FQNEAQ (reference sequence). Deletions cut 2 bases from V and 7 bases from J, with 12 bases between. Combining the CDR3 with reference TRBV7-9 and TRBJ2-1 gives the whole variable domain DTGVSQNPRHKITKRGQNVTFRCDPISEHNRLYWYRQTLGQGPEFLTYFQNEAQLEKSRLLSDRFSAERPKGSFSTLEIQRTEQGDSAMYLCASSLLFQENEQFFGPGTRLTVL.